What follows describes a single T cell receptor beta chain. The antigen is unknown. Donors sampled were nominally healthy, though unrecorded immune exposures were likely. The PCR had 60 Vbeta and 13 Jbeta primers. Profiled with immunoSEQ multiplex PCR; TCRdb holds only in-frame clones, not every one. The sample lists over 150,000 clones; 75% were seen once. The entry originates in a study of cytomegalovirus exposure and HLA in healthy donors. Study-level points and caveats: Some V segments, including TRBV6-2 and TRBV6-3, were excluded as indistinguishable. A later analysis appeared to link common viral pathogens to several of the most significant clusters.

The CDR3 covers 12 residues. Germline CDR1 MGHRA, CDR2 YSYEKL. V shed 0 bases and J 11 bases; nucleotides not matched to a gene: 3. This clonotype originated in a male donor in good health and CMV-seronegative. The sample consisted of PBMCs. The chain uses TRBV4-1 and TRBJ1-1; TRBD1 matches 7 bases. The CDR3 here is CASSQETDRAFF. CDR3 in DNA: TGCGCCAGCAGCCAAGAGACGGACAGGGCTTTCTTT.